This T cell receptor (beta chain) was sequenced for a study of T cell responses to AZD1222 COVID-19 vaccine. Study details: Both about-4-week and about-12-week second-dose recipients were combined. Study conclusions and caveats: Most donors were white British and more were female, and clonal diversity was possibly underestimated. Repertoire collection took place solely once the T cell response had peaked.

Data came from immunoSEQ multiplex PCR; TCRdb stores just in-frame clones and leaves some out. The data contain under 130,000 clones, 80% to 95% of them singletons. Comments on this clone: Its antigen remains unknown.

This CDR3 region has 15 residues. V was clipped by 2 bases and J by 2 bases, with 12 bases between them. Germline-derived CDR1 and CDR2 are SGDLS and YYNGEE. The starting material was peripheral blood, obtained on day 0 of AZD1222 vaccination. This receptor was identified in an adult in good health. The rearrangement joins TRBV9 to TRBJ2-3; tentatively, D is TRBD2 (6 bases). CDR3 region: CASSVVADFTDTQYF. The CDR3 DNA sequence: TGTGCCAGCAGCGTTGTAGCGGACTTCACAGATACGCAGTATTTT.